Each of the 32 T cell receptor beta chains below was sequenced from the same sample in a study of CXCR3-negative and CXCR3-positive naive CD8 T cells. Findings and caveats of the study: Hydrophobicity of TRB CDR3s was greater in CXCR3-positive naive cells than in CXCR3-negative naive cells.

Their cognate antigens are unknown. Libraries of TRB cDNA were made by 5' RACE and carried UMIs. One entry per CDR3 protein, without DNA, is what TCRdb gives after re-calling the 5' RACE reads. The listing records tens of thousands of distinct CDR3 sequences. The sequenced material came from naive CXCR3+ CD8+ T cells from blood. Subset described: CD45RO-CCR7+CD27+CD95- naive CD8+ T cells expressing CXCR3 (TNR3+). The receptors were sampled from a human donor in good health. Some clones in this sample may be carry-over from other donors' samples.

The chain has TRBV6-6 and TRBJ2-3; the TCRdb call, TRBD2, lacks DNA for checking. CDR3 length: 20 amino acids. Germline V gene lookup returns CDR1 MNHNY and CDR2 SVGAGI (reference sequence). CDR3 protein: CASSPPGAGGPSSPTDTQYF.

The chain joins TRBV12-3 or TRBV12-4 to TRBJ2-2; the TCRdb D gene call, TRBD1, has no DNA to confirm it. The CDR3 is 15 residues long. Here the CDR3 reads CASSPRGDNGGELFF.

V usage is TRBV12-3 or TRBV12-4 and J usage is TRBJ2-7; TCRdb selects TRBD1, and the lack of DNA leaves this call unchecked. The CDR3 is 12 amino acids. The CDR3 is CASNPGGYEQYF.

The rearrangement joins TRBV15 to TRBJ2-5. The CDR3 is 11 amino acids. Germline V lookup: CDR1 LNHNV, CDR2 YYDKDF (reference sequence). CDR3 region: CATSLKETQYF.

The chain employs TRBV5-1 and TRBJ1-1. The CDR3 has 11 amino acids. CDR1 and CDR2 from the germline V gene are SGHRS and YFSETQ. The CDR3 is CASYKGTEAFF.

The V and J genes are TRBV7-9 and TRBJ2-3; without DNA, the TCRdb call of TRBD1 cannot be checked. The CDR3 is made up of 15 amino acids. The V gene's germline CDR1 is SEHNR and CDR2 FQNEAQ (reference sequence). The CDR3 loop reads CASSLRQGGTDTQYF. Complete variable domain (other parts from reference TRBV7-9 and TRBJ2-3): DTGVSQNPRHKITKRGQNVTFRCDPISEHNRLYWYRQTLGQGPEFLTYFQNEAQLEKSRLLSDRFSAERPKGSFSTLEIQRTEQGDSAMYLCASSLRQGGTDTQYFGPGTRLTVL.

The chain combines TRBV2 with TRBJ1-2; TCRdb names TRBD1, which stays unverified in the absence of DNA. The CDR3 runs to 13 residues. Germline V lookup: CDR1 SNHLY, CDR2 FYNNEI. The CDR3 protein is CASSERTGHGYTF.

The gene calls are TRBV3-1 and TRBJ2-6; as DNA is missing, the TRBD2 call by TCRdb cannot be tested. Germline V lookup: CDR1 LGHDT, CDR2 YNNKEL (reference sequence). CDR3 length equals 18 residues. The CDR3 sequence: CASSQTSGGLAGANVLTF.

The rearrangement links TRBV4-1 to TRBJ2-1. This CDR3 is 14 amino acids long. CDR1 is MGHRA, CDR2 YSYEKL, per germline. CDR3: CASSQDDRPRSQFF.

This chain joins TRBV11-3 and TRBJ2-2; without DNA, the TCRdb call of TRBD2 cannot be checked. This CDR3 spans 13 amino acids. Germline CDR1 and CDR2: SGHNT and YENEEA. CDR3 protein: CASGTSNTGELFF.

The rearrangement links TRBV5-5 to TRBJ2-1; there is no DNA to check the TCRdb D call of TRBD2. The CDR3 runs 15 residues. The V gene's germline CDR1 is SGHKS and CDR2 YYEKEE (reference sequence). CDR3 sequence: CASTSGIAGYNEQFF.

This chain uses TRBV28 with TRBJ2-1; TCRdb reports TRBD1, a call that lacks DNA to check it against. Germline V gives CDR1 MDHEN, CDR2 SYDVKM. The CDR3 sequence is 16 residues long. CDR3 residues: CASSPGHGVLGNEQFF.

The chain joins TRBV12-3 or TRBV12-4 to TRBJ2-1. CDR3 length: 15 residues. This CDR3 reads CASSLKLSGYNEQFF.

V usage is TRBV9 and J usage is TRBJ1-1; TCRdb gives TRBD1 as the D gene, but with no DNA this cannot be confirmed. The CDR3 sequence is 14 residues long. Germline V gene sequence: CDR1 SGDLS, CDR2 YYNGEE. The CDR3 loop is CASSGGDSNTEAFF.

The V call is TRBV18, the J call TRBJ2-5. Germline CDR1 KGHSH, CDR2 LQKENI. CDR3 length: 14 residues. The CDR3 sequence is CASSPTLGRETQYF.

This CDR3 reads CSARGTGDYNEQFF. The V call is TRBV20-1, the J call TRBJ2-1; TCRdb calls TRBD1, which cannot be checked without DNA. This CDR3 has 14 residues. Germline V gene sequence: CDR1 DFQATT, CDR2 SNEGSKA (reference sequence).

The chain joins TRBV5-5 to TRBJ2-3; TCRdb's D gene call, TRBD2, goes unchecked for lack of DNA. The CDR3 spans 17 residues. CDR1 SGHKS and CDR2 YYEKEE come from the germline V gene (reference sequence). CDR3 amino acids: CASSLVPSGGVTDTQYF.

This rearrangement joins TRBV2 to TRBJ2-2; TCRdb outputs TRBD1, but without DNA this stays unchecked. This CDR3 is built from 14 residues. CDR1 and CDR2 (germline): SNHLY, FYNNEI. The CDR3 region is CASRGTANTGELFF.

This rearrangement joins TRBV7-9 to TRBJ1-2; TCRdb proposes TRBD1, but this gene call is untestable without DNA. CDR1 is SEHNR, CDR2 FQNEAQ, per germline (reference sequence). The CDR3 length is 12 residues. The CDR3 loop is CASSLGASDYTF.

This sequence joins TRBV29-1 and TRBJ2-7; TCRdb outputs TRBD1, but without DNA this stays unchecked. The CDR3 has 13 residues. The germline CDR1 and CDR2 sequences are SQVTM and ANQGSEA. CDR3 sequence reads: CSVDGTGSYEQYF.

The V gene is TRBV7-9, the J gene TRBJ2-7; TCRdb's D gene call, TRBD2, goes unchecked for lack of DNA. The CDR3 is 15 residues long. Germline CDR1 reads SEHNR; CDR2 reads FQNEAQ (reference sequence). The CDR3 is CASSKPGLLDYEQYF.

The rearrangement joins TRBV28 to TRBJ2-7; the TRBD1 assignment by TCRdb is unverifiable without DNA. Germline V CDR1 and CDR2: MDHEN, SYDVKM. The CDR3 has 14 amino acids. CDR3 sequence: CASSAGSGAYEQYF.

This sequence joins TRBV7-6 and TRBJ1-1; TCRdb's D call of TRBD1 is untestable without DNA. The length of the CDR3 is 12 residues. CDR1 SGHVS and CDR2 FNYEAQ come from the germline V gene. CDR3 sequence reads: CASSRLTGEAFF.

The chain's CDR3 is CASSFGLDGYEQYF. This sequence joins TRBV12-3 or TRBV12-4 and TRBJ2-7; the D call of TRBD2 rests on TCRdb alone, since no DNA is present to check it. The CDR3 is 14 residues long.

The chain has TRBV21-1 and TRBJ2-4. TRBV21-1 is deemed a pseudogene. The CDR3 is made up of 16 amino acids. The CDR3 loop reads CASSELVGLAKNIQYF.

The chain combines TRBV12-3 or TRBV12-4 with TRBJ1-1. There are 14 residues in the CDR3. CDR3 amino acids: CASSSLDGNTEAFF.

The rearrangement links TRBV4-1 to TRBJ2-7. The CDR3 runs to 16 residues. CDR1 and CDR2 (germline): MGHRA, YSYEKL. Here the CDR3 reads CASSQEELGSPPREYF.

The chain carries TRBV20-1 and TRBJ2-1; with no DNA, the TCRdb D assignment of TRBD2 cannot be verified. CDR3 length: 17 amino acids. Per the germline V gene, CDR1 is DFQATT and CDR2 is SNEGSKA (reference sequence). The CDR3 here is CSARPNPIAGDHNEQFF.

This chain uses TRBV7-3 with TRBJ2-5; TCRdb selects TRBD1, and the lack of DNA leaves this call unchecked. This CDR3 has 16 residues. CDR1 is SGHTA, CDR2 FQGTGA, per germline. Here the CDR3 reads CASSIRQWAVQETQYF.

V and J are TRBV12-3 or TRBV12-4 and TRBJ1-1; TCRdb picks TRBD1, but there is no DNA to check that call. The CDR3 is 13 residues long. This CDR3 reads CASSPSGRAEAFF.

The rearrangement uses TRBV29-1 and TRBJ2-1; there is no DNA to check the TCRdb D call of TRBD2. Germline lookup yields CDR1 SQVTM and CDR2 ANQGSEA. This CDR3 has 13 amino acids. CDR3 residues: CSVEASGIYEQFF.

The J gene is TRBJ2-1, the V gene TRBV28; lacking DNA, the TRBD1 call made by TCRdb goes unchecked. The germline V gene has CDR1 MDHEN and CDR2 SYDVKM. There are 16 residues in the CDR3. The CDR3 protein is CASIFRGSEVRNEQFF.